This T cell receptor (beta chain) came from a study of cytomegalovirus exposure and HLA in healthy donors. Study at large: HLA-typed donors contributed 65 million to 85 million unique TCRs, which were held in an early data release.

Study-wide results and limits: The study designated fewer than 200 TCR beta chains cytomegalovirus-associated. Earlier analysis looked at TCR beta V segments, and most were productive about 87% or about 30% of the time. Several top significant clusters appeared, in a later analysis, to be linked to common viral pathogens.

The CDR3 loop spans 17 amino acids. CDR1 and CDR2 (germline): SGHTA, FQGNSA. Trimming cost V 1 base and J 5 bases; bases outside gene matches: 12. Comments on this clone: Its antigen is unknown.

The PCR contained 60 Vbeta and 13 Jbeta primers. Clones were sequenced by immunoSEQ multiplex PCR, and TCRdb holds only the in-frame ones, with some missing. The table lists about 190,000 clones, about 81% of them singletons, with roughly 0.73% in the top ten. What was sequenced was PBMCs. V and J are TRBV7-2 and TRBJ2-7; TRBD2 matches at 9 bases. This TCR was sampled from a woman between 18 and 30 years old in good health and CMV-seronegative. CDR3 residues: CASSLVSVAGGPDEQYF. Written as DNA, the CDR3 is TGTGCCAGCAGCTTAGTATCTGTCGCGGGAGGGCCTGACGAGCAGTACTTC.